This TCR beta chain originates from a study of T cell repertoires in cytomegalovirus infection. Study-wide background: Newly reported HLA-C-restricted and thoroughly characterized HLA-B-restricted CMV epitopes were employed.

The table lists this clonotype with many counts. Its antigen is still unknown. One entry per CDR3 protein, called by TCRdb with MiXCR from the reads. The sample has approximately 990,000 distinct CDR3 sequences; around 30% are singletons. Overall study findings and caveats: Clonotype analysis showed dominance of the ex vivo response by HLA-C-restricted CMV-specific TCR beta clonotypes.

Germline-derived CDR1 and CDR2 are SGHVS and FQNEAQ. The CDR3 loop spans 16 amino acids. V lost 6 bases and J lost 2, with 19 bases in between. The chain is built from TRBV7-8 and TRBJ2-5, with D perhaps being TRBD1 or TRBD2 (5 bases each). The TCR sequence derives from a human donor in good health (CMV status not recorded). Some clones in this sample may be carry-over from other donors' samples. This specimen was cultured CD8+ T cells from PBMCs, taken from culture after CMV antigen stimulation. In DNA, the CDR3 is TGTGCCAGCAGGTACGCGCCGGGACGGCTACAAGAGACCCAGTACTTC. Protein product: CASRYAPGRLQETQYF.